This TCR beta chain derives from a study of T-cell memory formation after mild COVID-19. Study conclusions and caveats: Confirmation of SARS-CoV-2 specificity was lacking for second-wave clones peaking day 37. Clones which contracted sat mainly in CM and EM if CD4+, and in EMRA if CD8+.

This clonotype showed up just a few times. Its antigen remains unidentified. V lost 3 bases, J lost 4 bases, and 6 bases stayed unmatched. The germline gives CDR1 KGHSH, CDR2 LQKENI. The CDR3 extends over 15 amino acids. The authors produced TCR alpha and TCR beta cDNA libraries with sample barcodes and UMIs by 5'RACE using constant-segment primers. TCRdb passed the 5' RACE reads through MiXCR, listing each CDR3 protein once. The sample contains roughly 550,000 distinct CDR3 sequences, roughly 21% of which appear only once. The chain joins TRBV18 to TRBJ2-1; TRBD2 matches at 7 bases. This receptor was taken from an adult woman who had mild COVID-19 (a few samples of this study predate the infection). Cell type and time point are not known. Sequences were obtained from PBMCs or a T cell subset sorted from them (not recorded which). The CDR3 region is CASSPKSGEYNEQFF. The CDR3 nucleotides read TGTGCCAGCTCACCCAAGAGCGGGGAATACAATGAGCAGTTCTTC.